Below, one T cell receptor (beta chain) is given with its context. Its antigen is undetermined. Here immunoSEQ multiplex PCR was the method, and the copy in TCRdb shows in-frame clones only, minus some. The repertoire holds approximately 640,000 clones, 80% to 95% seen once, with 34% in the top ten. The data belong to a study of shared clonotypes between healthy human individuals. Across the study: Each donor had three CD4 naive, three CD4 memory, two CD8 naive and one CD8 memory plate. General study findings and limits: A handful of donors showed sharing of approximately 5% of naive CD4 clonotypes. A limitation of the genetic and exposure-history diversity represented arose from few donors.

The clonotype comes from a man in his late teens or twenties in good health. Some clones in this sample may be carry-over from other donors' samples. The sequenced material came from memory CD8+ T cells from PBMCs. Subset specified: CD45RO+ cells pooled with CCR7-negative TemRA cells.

The DNA for the CDR3 is TGTGCCACCCTCAGTAGGGGGCGCCACACAGATACGCAGTATTTT. Protein: CATLSRGRHTDTQYF. The chain combines TRBV27 with TRBJ2-3; 7 bases fit TRBD1. This CDR3 has 15 residues. Unmatched junction bases numbered 12, after V lost 10 bases and J lost 2 bases. Germline V gene sequence: CDR1 MNHEY, CDR2 SMNVEV (reference sequence).